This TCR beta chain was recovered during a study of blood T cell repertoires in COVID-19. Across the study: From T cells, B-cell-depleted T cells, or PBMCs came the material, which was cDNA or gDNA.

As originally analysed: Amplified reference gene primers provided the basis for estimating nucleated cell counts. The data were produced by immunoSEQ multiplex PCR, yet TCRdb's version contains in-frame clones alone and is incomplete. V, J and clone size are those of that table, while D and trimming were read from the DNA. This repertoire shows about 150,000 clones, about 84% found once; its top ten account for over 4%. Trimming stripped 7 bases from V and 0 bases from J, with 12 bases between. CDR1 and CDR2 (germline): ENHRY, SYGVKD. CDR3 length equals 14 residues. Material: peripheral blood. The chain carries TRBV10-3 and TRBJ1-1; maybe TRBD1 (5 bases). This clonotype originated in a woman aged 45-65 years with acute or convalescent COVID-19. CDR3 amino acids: CAITKGDMNTEAFF. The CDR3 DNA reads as TGTGCCATCACCAAAGGGGATATGAACACTGAAGCTTTCTTT.